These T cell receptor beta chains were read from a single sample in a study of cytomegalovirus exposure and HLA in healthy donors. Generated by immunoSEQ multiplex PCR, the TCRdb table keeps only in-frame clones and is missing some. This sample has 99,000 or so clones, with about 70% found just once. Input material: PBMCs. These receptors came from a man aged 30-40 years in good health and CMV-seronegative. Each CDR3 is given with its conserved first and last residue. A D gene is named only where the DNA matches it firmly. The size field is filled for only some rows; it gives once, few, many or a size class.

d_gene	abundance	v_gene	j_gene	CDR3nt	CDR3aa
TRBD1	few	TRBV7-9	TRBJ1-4	TGTGCCAGCAGCCCGAGGGGACAGGGGGAGGAAAAACTGTTTTTT	CASSPRGQGEEKLFF
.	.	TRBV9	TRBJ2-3	TGTGCCAGCAGCGTTCGCCCCGGGGATACGCAGTATTTT	CASSVRPGDTQYF
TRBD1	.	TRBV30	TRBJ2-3	TGTGCCTGGAGTCCGGGACAGGGGTACGATACGCAGTATTTT	CAWSPGQGYDTQYF
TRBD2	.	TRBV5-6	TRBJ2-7	TGTGCCAGCAGCTTGGGTCTAGCGGGAGTTGGGGAGCAGTACTTC	CASSLGLAGVGEQYF
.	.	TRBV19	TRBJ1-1	TGTGCCAGTAGTGATCAGCGGGATGTGAACACTGAAGCTTTCTTT	CASSDQRDVNTEAFF
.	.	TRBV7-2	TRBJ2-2	TGTGCCAGCAGCAATAGAGCGGGCACCGGGGAGCTGTTTTTT	CASSNRAGTGELFF
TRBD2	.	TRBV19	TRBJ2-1	TGTGCCAGTAGTATAGGATGGGCTAGCGGGAAGCCTAGCGGGGGTTACAATGAGCAGTTCTTC	CASSIGWASGKPSGGYNEQFF
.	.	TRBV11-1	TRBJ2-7	TGTGCCAGCAGCCCAATCGGTGCCGGGATGGGTGGGAGCGAGCAGTACTTC	CASSPIGAGMGGSEQYF
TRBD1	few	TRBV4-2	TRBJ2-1	TGTGCCAGCAGCCAAGATCCGGCAGGGGGCAAAGGGTACAATGAGCAGTTCTTC	CASSQDPAGGKGYNEQFF
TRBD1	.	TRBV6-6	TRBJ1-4	TGTGCCAGCAGTTCCACAGGGGGAACTAATGAAAAACTGTTTTTT	CASSSTGGTNEKLFF
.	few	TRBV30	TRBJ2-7	TGTGCCTGGAGTGTGACAGCCTCCTACGAGCAGTACTTC	CAWSVTASYEQYF
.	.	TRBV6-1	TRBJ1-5	TGTGCCAGCAGTGACTTTCAGGGGAATAGCAATCAGCCCCAGCATTTT	CASSDFQGNSNQPQHF
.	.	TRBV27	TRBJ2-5	TGTGCCAGCAGCTCCTCGAGCCAGACCCAGTACTTC	CASSSSSQTQYF
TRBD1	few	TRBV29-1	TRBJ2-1	TGCAGCGTTGTAGGACAGGGGAATGAGCAGTTCTTC	CSVVGQGNEQFF
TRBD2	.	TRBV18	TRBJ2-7	TGTGCCAGCTCATACTCACTAGCGGCTCCTTATGAGCAGTACTTC	CASSYSLAAPYEQYF
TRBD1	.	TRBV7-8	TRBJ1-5	TGTGCCAGCAGCTTAACTGGGACAGGTCAAGCGCCCCAGCATTTT	CASSLTGTGQAPQHF
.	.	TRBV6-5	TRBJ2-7	TGTGCCAGCAGTTACCTTCCGGGGAGCTCCTACGAGCAGTACTTC	CASSYLPGSSYEQYF
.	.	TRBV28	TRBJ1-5	TGTGCCAGCAGTTCTACAGGGCGGGAGTGGGAGCAGCCCCAGCATTTT	CASSSTGREWEQPQHF
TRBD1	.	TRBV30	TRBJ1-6	TGTGCCTGGAGTGGGGGTAGGGGGCGAGTTGTAAATTCACCCCTCCACTTT	CAWSGGRGRVVNSPLHF
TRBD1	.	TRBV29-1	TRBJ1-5	TGCAGCGTTGGAGACAGGGTCAATCAGCCCCAGCATTTT	CSVGDRVNQPQHF
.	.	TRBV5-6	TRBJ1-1	TGTGCCAGCAGCTTGATCAGGGAGAACACTGAAGCTTTCTTT	CASSLIRENTEAFF
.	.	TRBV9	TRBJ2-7	TGTGCCAGCAGCGCGCCCGAAAGCATGTCCGAGCAGTACTTC	CASSAPESMSEQYF
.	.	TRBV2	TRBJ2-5	TGTGCCAGCAGTGGCGTCAGGGAGACCCAGTACTTC	CASSGVRETQYF
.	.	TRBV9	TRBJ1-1	TGTGCCAGCAGCGTCCAGATGGGAGGGGTTGCTTTCTTT	CASSVQMGGVAFF
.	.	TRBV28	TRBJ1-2	TGTGCCAGCAGTTTAGGTGGTGGGAGGACCACATATGGCTACACCTTC	CASSLGGGRTTYGYTF
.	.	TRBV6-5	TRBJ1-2	TGTGCCAGCAGTGAAGAATGGGCGATCTATGGCTACACCTTC	CASSEEWAIYGYTF
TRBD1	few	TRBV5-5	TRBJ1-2	TGTGCCAGCAGCCGTTTGGGACAGCCTGTGAACACCTTC	CASSRLGQPVNTF
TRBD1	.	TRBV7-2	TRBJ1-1	TGTGCCAGCGCCACGACAGGGAGGCGAGGCACTGAAGCTTTCTTT	CASATTGRRGTEAFF
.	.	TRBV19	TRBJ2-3	TGTGCCAGTAGTCTACGACCTAGCGGAGGGGGGGATACGCAGTATTTT	CASSLRPSGGGDTQYF
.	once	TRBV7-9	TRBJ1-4	TGTGCCAGCAGCTATACCTGGGGGGAGCTGATAACTAATGAAAAACTGTTTTTT	CASSYTWGELITNEKLFF
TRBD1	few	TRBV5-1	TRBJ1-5	TGCGCCAGCAGATCCCCCGGGACAGGGACAGATAGCAATCAGCCCCAGCATTTT	CASRSPGTGTDSNQPQHF
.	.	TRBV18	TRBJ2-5	TGTGCCAGCTCACCACCGGGAGGGACCCAGTACTTC	CASSPPGGTQYF
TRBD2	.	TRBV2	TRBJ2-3	TGTGCCAGCCTAGCGGGGGGCACAGATACGCAGTATTTT	CASLAGGTDTQYF
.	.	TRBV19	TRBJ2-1	TGTGCCAGTAGTAGAGCGGTCACGGGGTACAATGAGCAGTTCTTC	CASSRAVTGYNEQFF
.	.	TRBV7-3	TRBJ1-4	TGTGCCAGCAGCTTAACGTTAGGGGTACATAGTGAAAAACTGTTTTTT	CASSLTLGVHSEKLFF
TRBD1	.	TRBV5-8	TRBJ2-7	TGTGCCAGCAACGCATCCCCCGGGACAGGGTACTACGAGCAGTACTTC	CASNASPGTGYYEQYF
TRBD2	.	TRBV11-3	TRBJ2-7	TGTGCCAGCAGCATTAGCGGGAGAGTTTCCGAGCAGTACTTC	CASSISGRVSEQYF
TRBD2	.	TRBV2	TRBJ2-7	TGTGCCACCAGCCTAGCGGGAGACTACGAGCAGTACTTC	CATSLAGDYEQYF
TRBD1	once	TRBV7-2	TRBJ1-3	TGTGCCAGCAGCTTGGAACAGGGGGCCTCCGCCATATATTTT	CASSLEQGASAIYF
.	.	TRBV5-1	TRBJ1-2	TGCGCCAGCAGCTTGGAGGGGCGCAACTATGGCTACACCTTC	CASSLEGRNYGYTF
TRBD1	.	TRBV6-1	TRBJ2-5	TGTGCCAGCAGTGAGGGTAACAGGGGGCGCGGGGAGACCCAGTACTTC	CASSEGNRGRGETQYF
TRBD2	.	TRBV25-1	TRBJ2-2	TGTGCCAGCAGGGGACTGGGACTAACGAACACCGGGGAGCTGTTTTTT	CASRGLGLTNTGELFF
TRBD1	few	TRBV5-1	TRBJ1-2	TGCGCCAGCAGCCAAGAGCCGGCGACAGGGGGCGTGGGCGCCTTC	CASSQEPATGGVGAF
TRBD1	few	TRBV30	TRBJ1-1	TGTGCCTGGAGTGTAATGGGGACAGGGCAAGCTTTCTTT	CAWSVMGTGQAFF
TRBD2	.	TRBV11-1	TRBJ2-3	TGTGCCAGCAGCTTAAGCGGGAGTGGTACGCAGTATTTT	CASSLSGSGTQYF